The 18 T cell receptor beta chains below were found in one sample sequenced in a study of identifying expanded T cells in peripheral blood. TCRdb keeps only in-frame clones here, not all; method: immunoSEQ multiplex PCR. The sample records about 91,000 clones, almost 90% being singletons. Sequencing used blood. Receptors were obtained from a person aged 18 to 75 in good health.

The V and J genes are TRBV19 and TRBJ2-7; TRBD1 matches 11 bases. This CDR3 is 17 amino acids long. With V trimmed by 1 base and J by 6 bases, 11 bases remained unmatched. Germline CDR1 reads LNHDA; CDR2 reads SQIVND (reference sequence). The CDR3 bases are TGTGCCAGTAGTATAGCTACAAGGACAGGGGGCCCCGGCGAGCAGTACTTC. This codes for CASSIATRTGGPGEQYF.

This clone showed up just a few times. This chain links TRBV2 with TRBJ2-7; 7 bases align to TRBD2. Germline CDR1 is SNHLY and CDR2 is FYNNEI. This CDR3 is built from 12 residues. The V segment lost 5 bases and the J segment 3 bases; nucleotides outside the gene matches: 1. For the CDR3, the DNA is TGTGCCAGCAGTCCTAGCGGCTACGAGCAGTACTTC. This gives the protein CASSPSGYEQYF.

V usage is TRBV7-2 and J usage is TRBJ1-1; 9 nucleotides agree with TRBD1. In germline, CDR1 is SGHTA, CDR2 FQGNSA. V was clipped by 1 base and J by 2 bases; unmatched bases: 11. The length of the CDR3 is 18 residues. CDR3 sequence (DNA): TGTGCCAGCAGCTTAGTTGGGACAGGGAGCTCTAGAAACACTGAAGCTTTCTTT. It encodes CASSLVGTGSSRNTEAFF.

The rearrangement joins TRBV4-3 to TRBJ2-7; 7 nucleotides agree with TRBD1. This CDR3 region has 14 residues. Germline-derived CDR1 and CDR2 are LGHNA and YSLEER. The junction had 3 bases not matched to a gene; V was cut back by 1 base and J by 3 bases. For the CDR3, the DNA is TGCGCCAGCAGCCAAGGGGACAGCCGCTACGAGCAGTACTTC. It specifies CASSQGDSRYEQYF.

This clone was picked up a small number of times. The chain combines TRBV6-4 with TRBJ2-6, with TRBD2 as a possible D gene (6 bases). Trimming took off 0 bases at V and 3 bases at J, with 18 bases between the two ends. The CDR3 sequence is 19 residues long. Germline loops: CDR1 MRHNA, CDR2 SNTAGT. This CDR3 reads CASSDSGQGGADGANVLTF. In DNA, the CDR3 is TGTGCCAGCAGTGACTCTGGCCAAGGCGGGGCGGATGGGGCCAACGTCCTGACTTTC.

The chain uses TRBV18 and TRBJ2-7, with 7 positions matching TRBD2. This CDR3 has 16 residues. The germline gives CDR1 KGHSH, CDR2 LQKENI. After removal of 3 bases from V and 2 bases from J, the junction contained 10 bases not matched to a gene. CDR3 sequence reads: CASSPSGRAGTYEQYF. CDR3 DNA: TGTGCCAGCTCACCGTCGGGGCGAGCGGGGACCTACGAGCAGTACTTC.

This clone has just a few counts. This chain links TRBV15 with TRBJ2-6, with 8 bases aligning to TRBD1. The CDR3 contains 15 residues. The germline gives CDR1 LNHNV, CDR2 YYDKDF (reference sequence). Trimming removed 3 bases from V and 2 bases from J; junction bases left unmatched: 0. The CDR3 DNA reads as TGTGCCACCAGCAGGGACAGGGCTGGGGCCAACGTCCTGACTTTC. Its translation is CATSRDRAGANVLTF.

This sequence joins TRBV7-6 and TRBJ2-3; D unclear. CDR3 length: 12 residues. CDR1 is SGHVS, CDR2 FNYEAQ, per germline. V was cut by 3 bases and J by 6 bases, with 7 bases left in between. CDR3 protein: CASSFESDTQYF. The CDR3 coding sequence is TGTGCCAGCAGCTTTGAATCCGATACGCAGTATTTT.

The chain has TRBV29-1 and TRBJ2-7, with 7 bases aligning to TRBD1. After removal of 1 base from V and 0 bases from J, the junction contained 12 bases not matched to a gene. Germline lookup yields CDR1 SQVTM and CDR2 ANQGSEA. This CDR3 comprises 17 residues. CDR3 region: CSVEVVGQTPSSYEQYF. The CDR3 region has the DNA TGCAGCGTTGAAGTAGTGGGACAGACACCGAGCTCCTACGAGCAGTACTTC.

The chain employs TRBV5-1 and TRBJ2-7; D uncertain. Per germline, CDR1 SGHRS and CDR2 YFSETQ. CDR3 length: 14 amino acids. V dropped 4 bases and J dropped 4 bases, with 15 bases sitting between them. The CDR3 protein is CASSPLGSAYEQYF. Written as DNA, the CDR3 is TGCGCCAGCAGCCCCCTGGGGTCGGCTTACGAGCAGTACTTC.

The chain couples TRBV4-2 to TRBJ1-2; 8 bases agree with TRBD1. The CDR3 extends over 13 amino acids. Germline V lookup: CDR1 LGHNA, CDR2 YNFKEQ. Trimming removed 5 bases from V and 1 base from J; junction bases left unmatched: 0. The CDR3 loop reads CASSGQGNYGYTF. DNA of the CDR3: TGTGCCAGCAGCGGACAGGGTAACTATGGCTACACCTTC.

Only a few counts were recorded for this clone. The rearrangement uses TRBV5-4 and TRBJ1-6, with D perhaps TRBD1 (6 bases). V shed 1 base and J shed 7 bases, with 12 bases lying between them. Germline V lookup: CDR1 SGHNT, CDR2 YYREEE (reference sequence). CDR3 size: 15 residues. Written as DNA, the CDR3 is TGTGCCAGCAGCTTGCGGGGGGCAGAGAATTCACCCCTCCACTTT. It yields the protein CASSLRGAENSPLHF. Complete variable domain (other parts from reference TRBV5-4 and TRBJ1-6): ETGVTQSPTHLIKTRGQQVTLRCSSQSGHNTVSWYQQALGQGPQFIFQYYREEENGRGNFPPRFSGLQFPNYSSELNVNALELDDSALYLCASSLRGAENSPLHFGNGTRLTVT.

The rearrangement links TRBV10-3 to TRBJ1-2; D is perhaps TRBD1 (5 bases). CDR3 length: 15 amino acids. V gave up 8 bases and J gave up 2 bases, with 18 bases separating them. CDR1 and CDR2 from the germline V gene are ENHRY and SYGVKD. In DNA form, the CDR3 reads TGTGCCATCCCAACAAGGCAGGGATCCAACTATGGCTACACCTTC. Its protein is CAIPTRQGSNYGYTF.

The chain uses TRBV28 and TRBJ2-5, with TRBD2 matching 11 bases. Germline CDR1 and CDR2: MDHEN and SYDVKM. The CDR3 has 15 residues. After removal of 5 bases from V and 0 bases from J, the junction contained 2 bases not matched to a gene. The CDR3 DNA follows: TGTGCCAGCAGTCGACTAGCGGGGAACCAAGAGACCCAGTACTTC. Protein sequence: CASSRLAGNQETQYF.

The rearrangement joins TRBV6-5 to TRBJ2-2; 7 positions match TRBD1. CDR3 length: 16 amino acids. Germline lookup yields CDR1 MNHEY and CDR2 SVGAGI. V lost 4 bases and J lost 9; bases outside the gene matches: 14. The CDR3 protein is CASSSPETKQGRELFF. CDR3 sequence (DNA): TGTGCCAGCAGTTCCCCCGAAACCAAACAGGGGAGGGAGCTGTTTTTT.

The chain combines TRBV19 with TRBJ2-4; TRBD1 might be the D (6 bases). The germline V gene has CDR1 LNHDA and CDR2 SQIVND (reference sequence). Trimming removed 3 bases from V and 2 bases from J, with 17 bases in between. The CDR3 loop spans 17 amino acids. The CDR3 DNA is TGTGCCAGTAGTATTACCGCAGGGGTGGTTCCCAAAAACATTCAGTACTTC. This translates into CASSITAGVVPKNIQYF. The full variable domain, its missing parts supplied by reference TRBV19 and TRBJ2-4, is DGGITQSPKYLFRKEGQNVTLSCEQNLNHDAMYWYRQDPGQGLRLIYYSQIVNDFQKGDIAEGYSVSREKKESFPLTVTSAQKNPTAFYLCASSITAGVVPKNIQYFGAGTRLSVL.

The table lists this clone with a few counts. This chain uses TRBV6-4 with TRBJ2-1; the match to TRBD2 covers 10 bases. The junction had 11 bases not matched to a gene; V was cut back by 3 bases and J by 9 bases. CDR1 and CDR2 from the germline V gene are MRHNA and SNTAGT. The CDR3 contains 16 residues. CDR3 region: CASSEEASGGPVEQFF. The DNA for the CDR3 is TGTGCCAGCAGTGAGGAGGCTAGCGGGGGCCCTGTTGAGCAGTTCTTC.

The CDR3 DNA reads TGTGCCAGCAGACTCGGGGGTTCACCCCTCCACTTT. Its translation: CASRLGGSPLHF. The gene calls are TRBV28 and TRBJ1-6, with D possibly being TRBD1 (5 bases). Deletions cut 6 bases from V and 9 bases from J, with 9 bases between. This CDR3 is 12 amino acids long. The germline gives CDR1 MDHEN, CDR2 SYDVKM.